Reported below is one TCR beta chain. Its antigen is currently not known. No base quality information exists; no much larger clone differs at one position. Healthy HIV-negative adults with no recently reported acute infections or vaccinations were included as donors. Every donor was a Caucasian adult living in Nashville, Tennessee, USA. CD4+ T cells were enriched by magnetic negative selection; naive cells were then positively selected on CD45RA, and the negative fraction formed the memory subset. Blood was obtained by leukapheresis, after which PBMCs were separated by Ficoll-Histopaque density gradient centrifugation and cryopreserved in liquid nitrogen vapor phase. Analytical flow cytometry was used to check the purity and quantity of every magnetically sorted T cell population. From each sorted fraction, genomic DNA was isolated and quantified by UV absorbance on a Nanodrop 2000c. In the germline V gene, CDR1 corresponds to ENHRY and CDR2 to SYGVKD. CDR3 length: 15 amino acids, cysteine to phenylalanine. CDR3 DNA is the only sequence kept; it has 45 bases, read in frame from the first base. Cut back by 4 bases and 0 bases, the V and J ends lie 11 bases apart.

The data were obtained in a study of shared clonotypes between healthy human individuals (dated by TCRdb to 2020 to 2021). A note on the overall study: A few men and a couple of women, aged 18 to 49 years, made up the cohort. To estimate repertoire size and how much clonotype sharing occurs between individuals, the study deeply sequenced the blood TCR repertoires of several healthy adults. Libraries were prepared and TCR repertoires were sequenced by different laboratories using diverse techniques, in order to increase sequencing depth and limit assay-specific biases. Per donor, three plates each were used for CD4 naive and CD4 memory, two for CD8 naive, and one for CD8 memory. Per donor, leukapheresis produced somewhere between about 0.94 and 9.5 billion PBMCs.

Summary of the overall study and its limitations: When several donors were compared, the shared fraction of clonotypes was about 5% for naive CD4, around 3.6% for naive CD8, more than 2% for memory CD4, and roughly 0.4% for memory CD8. Pairwise subsampling indicated that sequencing depth was expected to affect the degree of clonotype sharing among donors. Clonotypes shared by all four sorted-subset donors showed higher generation probabilities than non-shared clonotypes. Even with the large sequencing depth, rarefaction of the sorted-subset datasets indicated that sequencing was incomplete. Larger estimated clonotype richness was generally found for naive subsets than for memory subsets. The genetic and exposure-history diversity represented was limited by the small number of donors. Only blood was sampled, and tissue TCR repertoires likely differ from those in blood.

TCR CDR3 regions were amplified from genomic DNA by multiplex PCR using the deep immunoSEQ assay. Extracted genomic DNA from each cell subset was spread evenly across all wells of several immunoSEQ 96-well plates, with each plate serving as a replicate. For sorted subsets, around 200 ng genomic DNA, equal to approximately 30,000 T cell genomes, was loaded into each replicate PCR. Purified libraries were quantified with a Qubit 3.0 fluorometer, sized on a Bioanalyzer 2100, and re-quantified with the KAPA Library Quantification kit. Every immunoSEQ 96-well plate was sequenced on a separate single-read 150-cycle Illumina NextSeq 550 flow cell. The paper's data handling went like this. The immunoSEQ output contained only junctional sequences without quality scores, so filtering could not match that applied to full-length reads. To assign V/J genes and CDR3, sequences were annotated against IMGT germline references using PyIR, a Python wrapper for IgBLAST v1.9. Any read was removed if the V/J assignment was weak (E-value above 1e-6), the CDR3 was missing, or the read contained stop codons, out-of-frame junctions, or ambiguous translated residues. V3J clonotypes were defined as sequences sharing an identical inferred V gene, J gene, and CDR3 amino acid sequence. To compute the percentage overlap between repertoires, the number of shared unique clonotypes was divided by the size of the smaller repertoire. Three approaches were used to assess repertoire richness: RTK rarefaction, the Chao1 estimator, and Recon v2.1 estimates of unobserved clonotypes. Generation probabilities were computed with OLGA for all TCRbeta clonotypes obtained by the gDNA method from a handful of donors. This is the immuneACCESS table as TCRdb keeps it, with only in-frame sequences that have V and J called. A part of the clones is gone; compared with another copy, unresolved V genes explain less than half, and the rest is unexplained. The DNA was the basis for D and trimming; V, J and clone size are from that table. This sample lists approximately 1.4 million clones; approximately 98% were detected once. Less than 0.55% of the sample lies in the top ten.

The receptor was derived from a man younger than 45 in good health. Input material: naive CD4+ T cells sorted from blood. The sample's cell subset or site label, decoded: CD45RA+ positively selected. The chain is encoded by TRBV10-3 joined to TRBJ2-3; no confident D gene assignment can be made. Here the CDR3 is given as CAISVKGPSTDTQYF. The DNA sequence is given as TGTGCCATCAGTGTTAAGGGCCCTAGCACAGATACGCAGTATTTT.